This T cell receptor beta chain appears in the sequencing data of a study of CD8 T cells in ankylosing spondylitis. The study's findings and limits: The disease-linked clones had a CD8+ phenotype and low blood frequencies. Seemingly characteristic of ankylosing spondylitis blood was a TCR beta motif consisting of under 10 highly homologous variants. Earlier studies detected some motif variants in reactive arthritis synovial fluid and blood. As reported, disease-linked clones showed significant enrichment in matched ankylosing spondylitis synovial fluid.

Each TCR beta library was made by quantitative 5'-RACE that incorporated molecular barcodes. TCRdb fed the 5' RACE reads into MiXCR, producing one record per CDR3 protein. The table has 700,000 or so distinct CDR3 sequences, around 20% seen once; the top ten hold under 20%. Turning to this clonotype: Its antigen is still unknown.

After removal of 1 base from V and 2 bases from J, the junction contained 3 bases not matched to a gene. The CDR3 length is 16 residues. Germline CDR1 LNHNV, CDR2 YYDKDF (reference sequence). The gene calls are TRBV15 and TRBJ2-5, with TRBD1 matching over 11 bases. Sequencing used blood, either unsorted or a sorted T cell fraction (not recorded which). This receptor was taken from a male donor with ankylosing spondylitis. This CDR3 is CATSRGTGGAQETQYF. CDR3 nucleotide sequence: TGTGCCACCAGCAGAGGGACAGGGGGCGCACAAGAGACCCAGTACTTC. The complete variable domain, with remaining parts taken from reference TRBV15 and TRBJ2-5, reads DAMVIQNPRYQVTQFGKPVTLSCSQTLNHNVMYWYQQKSSQAPKLLFHYYDKDFNNEADTPDNFQSRRPNTSFCFLDIRSPGLGDTAMYLCATSRGTGGAQETQYFGPGTRLLVL.